This T cell receptor (beta chain) is drawn from a study of blood T cells in healthy people across ages. Study-wide points: The study found TCR beta diversity correlated strongly with naive T cell percentage.

The CDR3 is made up of 16 amino acids. Germline assignment: CDR1 PRHDT and CDR2 FYEKMQ (reference sequence). Germline trimming cut 2 bases from V and 5 bases from J; bases unmatched to any gene: 5. This clonotype has more than one count but fewer than ten. Its antigen is unknown. A second PCR, run for roughly 7 to 11 cycles, used a sample-barcoded 5' primer plus a J-beta primer mix. TCRdb reprocessed the 5' RACE reads via MiXCR and lists one record per CDR3 protein. The sample holds around 1.7 million distinct CDR3 sequences, approximately 30% seen once. The TCR originated in a woman aged 25 to 39 in good health. The sample consisted of blood. The rearrangement uses TRBV13 and TRBJ2-3; 12 bases match TRBD2. The CDR3 loop reads CASSLMGLAGGDTQYF. The CDR3 nucleotides read TGTGCCAGCAGCTTAATGGGACTAGCGGGCGGAGATACGCAGTATTTT.